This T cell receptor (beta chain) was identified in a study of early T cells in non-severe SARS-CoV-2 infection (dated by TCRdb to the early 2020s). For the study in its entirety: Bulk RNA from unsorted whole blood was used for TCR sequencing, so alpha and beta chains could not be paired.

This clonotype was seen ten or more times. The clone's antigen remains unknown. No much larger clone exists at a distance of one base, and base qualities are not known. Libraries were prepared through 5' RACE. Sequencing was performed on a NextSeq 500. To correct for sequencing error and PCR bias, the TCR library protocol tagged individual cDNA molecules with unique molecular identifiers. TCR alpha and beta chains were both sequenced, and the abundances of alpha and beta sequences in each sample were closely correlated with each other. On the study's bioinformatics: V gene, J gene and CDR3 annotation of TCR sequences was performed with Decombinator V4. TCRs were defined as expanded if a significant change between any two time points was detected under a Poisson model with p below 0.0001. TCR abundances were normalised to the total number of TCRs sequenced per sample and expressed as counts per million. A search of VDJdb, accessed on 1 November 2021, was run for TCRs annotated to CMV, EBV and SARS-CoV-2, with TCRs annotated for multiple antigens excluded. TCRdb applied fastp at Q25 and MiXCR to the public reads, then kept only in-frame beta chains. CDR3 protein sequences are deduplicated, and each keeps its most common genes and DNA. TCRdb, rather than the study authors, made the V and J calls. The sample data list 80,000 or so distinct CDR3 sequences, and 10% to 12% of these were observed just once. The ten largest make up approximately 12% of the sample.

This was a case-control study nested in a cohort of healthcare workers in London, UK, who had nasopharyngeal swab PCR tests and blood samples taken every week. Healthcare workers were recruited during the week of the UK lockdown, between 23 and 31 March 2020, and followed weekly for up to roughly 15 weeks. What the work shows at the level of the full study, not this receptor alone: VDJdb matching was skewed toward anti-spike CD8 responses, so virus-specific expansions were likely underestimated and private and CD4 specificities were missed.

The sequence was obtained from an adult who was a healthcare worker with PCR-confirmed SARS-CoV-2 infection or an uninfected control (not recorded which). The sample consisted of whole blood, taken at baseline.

The DNA sequence reads TGTGCCAGCAGTGAGGGGTTCAGTAATTCACCCCTCCACTTT. Translated, this is CASSEGFSNSPLHF. The rearranged chain carries TRBV2 and TRBJ1-6; no D segment can be confidently identified. From cysteine to phenylalanine, the CDR3 is 14 amino acids long. Here the CDR3 DNA is all that survives: 42 bases in frame from base 1. The junction carries 9 bases between V and J, which are trimmed by 3 bases and 6 bases respectively. From a lookup of the germline V gene, CDR1 and CDR2 are SNHLY and FYNNEI.